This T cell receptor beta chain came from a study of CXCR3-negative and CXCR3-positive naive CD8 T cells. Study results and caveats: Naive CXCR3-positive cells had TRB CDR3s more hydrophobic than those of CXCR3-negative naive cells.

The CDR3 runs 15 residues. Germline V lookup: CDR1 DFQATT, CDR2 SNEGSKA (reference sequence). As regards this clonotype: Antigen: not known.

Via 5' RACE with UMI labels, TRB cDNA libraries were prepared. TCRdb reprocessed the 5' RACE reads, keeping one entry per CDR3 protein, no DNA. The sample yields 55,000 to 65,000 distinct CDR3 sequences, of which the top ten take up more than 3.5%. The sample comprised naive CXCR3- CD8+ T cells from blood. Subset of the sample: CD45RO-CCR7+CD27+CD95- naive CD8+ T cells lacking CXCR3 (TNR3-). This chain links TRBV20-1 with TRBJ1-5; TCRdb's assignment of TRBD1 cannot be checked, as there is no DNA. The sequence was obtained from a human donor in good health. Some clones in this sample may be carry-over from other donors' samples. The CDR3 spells CSARATGGFDQPQHF.